Presented here are 30 T cell receptor beta chains from one specimen sequenced in a study of patients and donors after allogeneic stem cell transplantation. TCRdb itself ran the RT-PCR reads through MiXCR, one entry per CDR3 protein. The data show about a million distinct CDR3 sequences, with roughly 17% seen just once and around 6% held by the top ten. The specimen was blood, either unsorted or a sorted T cell fraction (not recorded which). The receptors were sampled from a human donor who was either an allogeneic HSCT recipient or a stem cell or donor lymphocyte infusion donor (not recorded which). It is not recorded whose cells these are; they may come from a transplant donor.

This chain connects TRBV6-2 or TRBV6-3 to TRBJ2-3, with a possible D match to TRBD1 (6 bases). There are 15 residues in the CDR3. The germline CDR1 and CDR2 sequences are MNHEY and SVGEGT. Trimming removed 1 base at V and 3 bases at J, with 11 bases between. The CDR3 DNA sequence: TGTGCCAGCAGTTACTGGGCAGGGGATACAGATACGCAGTATTTT. It encodes CASSYWAGDTDTQYF.

The sample holds many counts of this clonotype. The chain carries TRBV24-1 and TRBJ2-7, with TRBD1 identical over 11 bases. The CDR3 consists of 15 residues. J was trimmed by 3 bases and V by 2 bases; bases with no gene match: 2. Germline CDR1 is KGHDR and CDR2 is SFDVKD. In nucleotides, the CDR3 is TGTGCCACCAGTGATTCCGGGACAGGGGGCTACGAGCAGTACTTC. This sequence encodes CATSDSGTGGYEQYF.

The CDR3 coding sequence is TGCGCCAGCAGCCAAGATGACGGTTCGGGTCAGCCCCAGCATTTT. This encodes CASSQDDGSGQPQHF. The gene calls are TRBV4-1 and TRBJ1-5, with D unclear. V was clipped by 0 bases and J by 6 bases, with 12 bases between them. There are 15 residues in the CDR3. The germline CDR1 and CDR2 sequences are MGHRA and YSYEKL.

This chain joins TRBV20-1 and TRBJ1-2; D gene uncertain. V was pared by 0 bases and J by 6 bases, with 14 bases between. The CDR3 is 14 amino acids. Germline-derived CDR1 and CDR2 are DFQATT and SNEGSKA (reference sequence). The CDR3 reads CSARDVTGSDGYTF. DNA of the CDR3: TGCAGTGCTAGAGATGTTACGGGGTCTGATGGCTACACCTTC.

V and J are TRBV18 and TRBJ2-2; no definite D call. The CDR3 sequence is 15 residues long. Trimming stripped 8 bases from V and 0 bases from J, with 13 bases between. Germline V CDR1 and CDR2: KGHSH, LQKENI. The CDR3 DNA reads as TGTGCCAGCCATCATGCGCCGTCGAACACCGGGGAGCTGTTTTTT. Protein sequence: CASHHAPSNTGELFF.

This clonotype occurred a few times. This chain uses TRBV2 with TRBJ2-7, with TRBD2 matching over 10 bases. The CDR3 length is 16 residues. The junction had 8 bases not matched to a gene; V was cut back by 2 bases and J by 4 bases. Germline-derived CDR1 and CDR2 are SNHLY and FYNNEI. This CDR3 reads CASSEKLAGAQYEQYF. The CDR3 nucleotides are TGTGCCAGCAGTGAAAAGCTAGCGGGAGCTCAATACGAGCAGTACTTC.

V and J are TRBV4-3 and TRBJ1-1; 7 bases are shared with TRBD1. Per germline, CDR1 LGHNA and CDR2 YSLEER. The CDR3 has 15 residues. Germline trimming cut 2 bases from V and 4 bases from J; bases unmatched to any gene: 7. CDR3 protein: CASSQPDRLATEAFF. CDR3 nucleotides: TGCGCCAGCAGCCAACCGGACAGGTTGGCCACTGAAGCTTTCTTT.

The V call is TRBV20-1, the J call TRBJ2-2; D gene uncertain. The CDR3 covers 15 residues. V dropped 3 bases and J dropped 0 bases, with 11 bases sitting between them. In germline, CDR1 is DFQATT, CDR2 SNEGSKA (reference sequence). CDR3 bases: TGCAGTGCTAGCGGCCCTGCCCCGAACACCGGGGAGCTGTTTTTT. This codes for CSASGPAPNTGELFF.

V is TRBV7-3 and J is TRBJ2-3; no clear D gene. CDR1 and CDR2 from the germline V gene are SGHTA and FQGTGA. V lost 2 bases, J lost 6 bases, and 9 bases lay in between. There are 13 residues in the CDR3. The CDR3 spells CASSLGASDTQYF. CDR3 nucleotide sequence: TGTGCCAGCAGCTTAGGAGCTTCGGATACGCAGTATTTT.

This clonotype was observed a few times. The V and J genes are TRBV12-3 or TRBV12-4 and TRBJ1-2; 10 nucleotides agree with TRBD1. There are 14 residues in the CDR3. Losses at the gene ends were 7 bases for V and 4 bases for J; bases not matched to a gene: 6. This CDR3 reads CASKGTGDSYGYTF. The CDR3 DNA is TGTGCCAGCAAAGGGACAGGGGATAGCTATGGCTACACCTTC.

The J gene is TRBJ1-5, the V gene TRBV7-9, with D unclear. V lost 6 bases and J lost 2, with 8 bases in between. Germline CDR1 reads SEHNR; CDR2 reads FQNEAQ (reference sequence). This CDR3 region has 13 residues. This chain's CDR3 is CASRGEGNQPQHF. CDR3 nucleotides: TGTGCCAGCAGGGGCGAGGGCAATCAGCCCCAGCATTTT.

J is TRBJ1-4 and V is TRBV7-2, with D perhaps TRBD1 (5 bases). Germline V gives CDR1 SGHTA, CDR2 FQGNSA. CDR3 length equals 15 residues. Trimming took 0 bases from V and 4 from J, leaving 9 bases between them. CDR3 protein: CASSLAEGINEKLFF. As DNA, the CDR3 is TGTGCCAGCAGCTTAGCTGAGGGGATTAATGAAAAACTGTTTTTT.

The gene calls are TRBV27 and TRBJ2-5; perhaps TRBD1 as D (6 bases). The CDR3 contains 15 residues. Germline lookup yields CDR1 MNHEY and CDR2 SMNVEV (reference sequence). V shed 5 bases and J shed 4 bases, with 17 bases lying between them. Here the CDR3 DNA reads TGTGCCAGCAGTAAAAACAGGGTAAAGGGAGAGACCCAGTACTTC. Encoded protein: CASSKNRVKGETQYF.

This chain joins TRBV5-1 and TRBJ1-6, with D unresolved. Trimming left V 0 bases short and J 8 bases short, with 12 bases between. The CDR3 sequence is 15 residues long. CDR1 SGHRS and CDR2 YFSETQ come from the germline V gene. DNA of the CDR3: TGCGCCAGCAGCTTGGACGGGCGAGGTGATTCACCCCTCCACTTT. It is translated as CASSLDGRGDSPLHF.

This sequence joins TRBV20-1 and TRBJ2-7; TRBD2 matches at 8 bases. V shed 0 bases and J 1 base; nucleotides not matched to a gene: 5. This CDR3 is built from 15 residues. CDR1 and CDR2 (germline): DFQATT, SNEGSKA (reference sequence). The CDR3 loop is CSARDASGSSYEQYF. For the CDR3, the DNA is TGCAGTGCTAGAGATGCCAGCGGGAGTTCCTACGAGCAGTACTTC.

The rearrangement joins TRBV27 to TRBJ1-5; the D gene is possibly TRBD1 (6 bases). The germline V gene has CDR1 MNHEY and CDR2 SMNVEV (reference sequence). The CDR3 has 14 residues. V lost 6 bases to trimming and J lost 4 bases, with 13 bases between them. This chain's CDR3 is CASSLARGNQPQHF. Written as DNA, the CDR3 is TGTGCCAGCAGCTTAGCCAGGGGAAATCAGCCCCAGCATTTT.

As to this clonotype: A clone one base away is much larger, so this may be a read error. The CDR3 loop is CASSAGQGVYEQYF. The DNA of the CDR3 is TGTGCCAGCAGCGCGGGACAGGGGGTCTACGAGCAGTACTTC. The V and J genes are TRBV9 and TRBJ2-7, with 11 bases lining up with TRBD1. CDR1 is SGDLS, CDR2 YYNGEE, per germline. There are 14 residues in the CDR3. V lost 3 bases, J lost 3 bases, and 2 bases stayed unmatched.

Notes on this clonotype: The junction departs from germline at one end; a sequencing error may be responsible. The CDR3 nucleotides read TGCAGTGCAAGAGCGGGAGAAACGATCAATGAGCAGTTCTTC. This gives the protein CSARAGETINEQFF. This sequence joins TRBV20-1 and TRBJ2-1, with 8 bases lining up with TRBD2. CDR3 size: 14 residues. Germline lookup yields CDR1 DFQATT and CDR2 SNEGSKA (reference sequence).

This clonotype was recorded a few times. An end of the junction does not agree with germline; a read error may underlie this. The CDR3 sequence: CASSLLLGTQETQYF. CDR3 coding DNA: TGTGCCAGCAGCTTGTTATTGGGAACTCAAGAGACTCAGTACTTC. The chain has TRBV5-5 and TRBJ2-5; D is undetermined. Germline V gene sequence: CDR1 SGHKS, CDR2 YYEKEE (reference sequence). This CDR3 is 15 amino acids long.

The chain recombines TRBV3-1 with TRBJ2-5, with TRBD2 identical over 15 bases. Germline V gene data show CDR1 as LGHDT and CDR2 as YNNKEL (reference sequence). The trim removed 4 bases at V and 6 bases at J, leaving 6 bases unmatched. The CDR3 has 16 residues. CDR3 region: CASSLGTSGRIQTQYF. For the CDR3, the DNA is TGTGCCAGCAGCCTTGGGACTAGCGGGAGGATCCAGACCCAGTACTTC.

This clonotype was picked up a small number of times. The rearrangement links TRBV7-9 to TRBJ2-1, with TRBD2 identical over 13 bases. J gave up 7 bases and V 3 bases, and 6 bases lay outside the gene matches. The CDR3 extends over 16 amino acids. CDR1 is SEHNR and CDR2 is FQNEAQ in the germline V gene (reference sequence). The CDR3 reads CASSFRTSGGENEQFF. The CDR3 DNA reads TGTGCCAGCAGCTTCCGAACTAGCGGGGGGGAAAATGAGCAGTTCTTC. The full variable domain, completed using reference TRBV7-9 and TRBJ2-1, is DTGVSQNPRHKITKRGQNVTFRCDPISEHNRLYWYRQTLGQGPEFLTYFQNEAQLEKSRLLSDRFSAERPKGSFSTLEIQRTEQGDSAMYLCASSFRTSGGENEQFFGPGTRLTVL.

This clonotype was counted only a few times. The rearrangement joins TRBV11-2 to TRBJ2-1; 9 nucleotides line up with TRBD2. CDR1 and CDR2 from the germline V gene are SGHAT and FQNNGV. Losses at the gene ends were 5 bases for V and 1 base for J; bases not matched to a gene: 15. The CDR3 is 19 amino acids. CDR3 DNA: TGTGCCAGCAGCCCTGGGGCTAATAGCGGGAGACCTTCCTACAATGAGCAGTTCTTC. Residues: CASSPGANSGRPSYNEQFF.

Only a few counts were recorded for this clonotype. V usage is TRBV20-1 and J usage is TRBJ2-7; D gene ambiguous. Trimming left V 2 bases short and J 0 bases short, with 14 bases between. Per the germline V gene, CDR1 is DFQATT and CDR2 is SNEGSKA (reference sequence). The CDR3 contains 15 residues. CDR3: CSARSFKELSYEQYF. CDR3 coding DNA: TGCAGTGCTAGATCCTTTAAAGAGCTCTCCTACGAGCAGTACTTC.

This clonotype was found many times. The chain couples TRBV27 to TRBJ1-5, with D hard to call. This CDR3 has 14 residues. The germline gives CDR1 MNHEY, CDR2 SMNVEV (reference sequence). Trimming shortened V by 2 bases and J by 7 bases, and 12 bases separated the two germline ends. The CDR3 loop reads CASSLGGSGQPQHF. The CDR3 coding sequence is TGTGCCAGCAGTTTAGGAGGGAGCGGCCAGCCCCAGCATTTT.

This clonotype was counted ten times or more. V and J are TRBV12-3 or TRBV12-4 and TRBJ1-1; no firm D call. Trimming removed 2 bases at V and 1 base at J, with 8 bases between. This CDR3 is built from 14 residues. CDR3 region: CASSLWVRNTEAFF. The CDR3 region has the DNA TGTGCCAGCAGTTTATGGGTCAGGAACACTGAAGCTTTCTTT.

This clonotype was detected ten times or more. The V gene is TRBV15, the J gene TRBJ1-5; D unresolved. This CDR3 comprises 15 residues. V lost 0 bases to trimming and J lost 0 bases, with 6 bases between them. Germline V gene lookup returns CDR1 LNHNV and CDR2 YYDKDF (reference sequence). CDR3 loop: CATSRDPGSNQPQHF. The CDR3 DNA reads as TGTGCCACCAGCAGAGATCCGGGTAGCAATCAGCCCCAGCATTTT.

The sample holds a few counts of this clonotype. This chain connects TRBV9 to TRBJ2-1; D may correspond to TRBD1 or TRBD2 (6 bases each). Germline V CDR1 and CDR2: SGDLS, YYNGEE. The V and J ends lost 4 bases and 9 bases respectively, with 20 bases between them. The length of the CDR3 is 15 residues. CDR3 residues: CASSLRGDSEGEQFF. The CDR3 DNA follows: TGTGCCAGCAGCCTGAGGGGGGATAGCGAGGGTGAGCAGTTCTTC. The full variable domain, with the rest looked up from reference TRBV9 and TRBJ2-1, is DSGVTQTPKHLITATGQRVTLRCSPRSGDLSVYWYQQSLDQGLQFLIQYYNGEERAKGNILERFSAQQFPDLHSELNLSSLELGDSALYFCASSLRGDSEGEQFFGPGTRLTVL.

As to this clonotype: A single base separates this from a much larger clone, so it may be a read error. The genes are TRBV25-1 and TRBJ2-5, with D unresolved. V lost 5 bases and J lost 5, with 6 bases in between. Looked up from germline, CDR1 is MGHDK and CDR2 is SYGVNS. CDR3 length: 11 residues. DNA of the CDR3: TGTGCCAGCAGTTTTTGGGAGACCCAGTACTTC. This sequence encodes CASSFWETQYF. Using reference TRBV25-1 and TRBJ2-5 for the parts outside the CDR3, the full variable domain is EADIYQTPRYLVIGTGKKITLECSQTMGHDKMYWYQQDPGMELHLIHYSYGVNSTEKGDLSSESTVSRIRTEHFPLTLESARPSHTSQYLCASSFWETQYFGPGTRLLVL.

The chain carries TRBV20-1 and TRBJ2-3; 7 nucleotides line up with TRBD2. The CDR3 is made up of 14 amino acids. Germline CDR1 is DFQATT and CDR2 is SNEGSKA (reference sequence). J lost 2 bases, V lost 0 bases, and 2 bases had no gene match. The CDR3 sequence: CSARDGGITDTQYF. The CDR3 region has the DNA TGCAGTGCTAGAGACGGGGGGATCACAGATACGCAGTATTTT.

This CDR3 is CASTPGEIYGYTF. CDR3 nucleotides: TGCGCCAGCACCCCGGGGGAAATCTATGGCTACACCTTC. The chain uses TRBV5-1 and TRBJ1-2; possible D gene TRBD1, 5 bases. Trimming removed 6 bases at V and 4 bases at J, with 13 bases between. Germline CDR1 and CDR2: SGHRS and YFSETQ. CDR3 length: 13 amino acids.